The present entry profiles one TCR beta chain with its context. Its target is unknown. This specimen comes from a study of cytomegalovirus exposure and HLA in healthy donors. Study in general: Around 87 million unique TCRs, all from HLA-typed donors, were included in an early release of the data.

The PCR had 60 Vbeta and 13 Jbeta primers. Using immunoSEQ multiplex PCR, the repertoire was profiled, and TCRdb retains in-frame clones only, with some absent. This sample has fewer than 40,000 clones, with roughly 79% found just once. Study-wide results and caveats: In terms of immune exposure information, only CMV serostatus was available. In an earlier analysis, most TCR beta V segments were productive about 87% or about 30% of the time. When presence/absence was analysed, sequencing depth was taken to be roughly uniform across donors.

Per germline, CDR1 KGHSH and CDR2 LQKENI. The CDR3 contains 15 residues. Trimming at V came to 0 bases and at J to 4 bases, leaving 1 base not matched to a gene. This TCR derives from a woman between 40 and 55 years old in good health and CMV-seronegative. The V and J genes are TRBV18 and TRBJ2-2, with TRBD2 identical over 8 bases. Sequenced: PBMCs. The CDR3 protein is CASSPPLAGTGELFF. CDR3 nucleotides: TGTGCCAGCTCACCACCTCTAGCGGGCACCGGGGAGCTGTTTTTT. Full variable domain (remainder filled in from reference TRBV18 and TRBJ2-2): NAGVMQNPRHLVRRRGQEARLRCSPMKGHSHVYWYRQLPEEGLKFMVYLQKENIIDESGMPKERFSAEFPKEGPSILRIQQVVRGDSAAYFCASSPPLAGTGELFFGEGSRLTVL.